Following are 26 T cell receptor beta chains from one sample sequenced in a study of naive and memory T cell subsets. Regarding the study as a whole: A few larger clonotypes appeared in naive repertoires, especially CD8, possibly memory cells re-expressing CD45RA.

No antigen has been identified for these receptors. Both TRBC1 and TRBC2 were covered by a beta constant-region primer of two equimolar oligonucleotides. Four rounds of PCR amplified the ligated cDNA using nested alpha and beta constant-region primers plus SP2. TCRdb processed the UMI-ligation and nested PCR reads anew with MiXCR; each CDR3 protein has one entry. The top ten hold approximately 0.1% of the sample, which has 150,000 or so distinct CDR3 sequences, 22% seen once. The sample comprised naive CD4+ T cells from blood. The receptor source for this set is a human donor in good health.

This clonotype has just a few counts. The gene calls are TRBV7-9 and TRBJ2-1, with a tentative D call TRBD1 (7 bases). Deletions cut 3 bases from V and 12 bases from J, with 15 bases between. CDR1 and CDR2 from the germline V gene are SEHNR and FQNEAQ (reference sequence). The CDR3 length is 13 residues. CDR3 sequence: CASSFEGGDRQFF. The CDR3 region has the DNA TGTGCCAGCAGCTTTGAAGGAGGGGACAGGCAGTTCTTC.

The table lists this clonotype with a few counts. The genes are TRBV12-5 and TRBJ1-1; D is possibly TRBD1 (5 bases). Germline values: CDR1 LGHNT, CDR2 FRNRAP. The CDR3 spans 12 residues. Deletions cut 4 bases from V and 11 bases from J, with 14 bases between. This chain's CDR3 is CASGSIKGIAFF. DNA for the CDR3: TGTGCTAGTGGTTCTATCAAGGGGATCGCTTTCTTT.

V usage is TRBV24-1 and J usage is TRBJ2-3, with D possibly TRBD2 on 5 matching bases. Deletions cut 11 bases from V and 3 bases from J, with 11 bases between. The CDR3 consists of 12 residues. CDR1 and CDR2 from the germline V gene are KGHDR and SFDVKD. Here the CDR3 reads CAIKAETDTQYF. The CDR3 nucleotides read TGTGCCATAAAAGCGGAAACAGATACGCAGTATTTT.

The V call is TRBV7-9, the J call TRBJ2-5; 7 bases agree with TRBD2. This CDR3 spans 14 amino acids. Germline assignment: CDR1 SEHNR and CDR2 FQNEAQ (reference sequence). V trimming: 1 base; J trimming: 5 bases; junction bases outside the gene matches: 4. DNA for the CDR3: TGTGCCAGCAGCTTAGAGGACGGGGGGGAGACCCAGTACTTC. Translating it yields CASSLEDGGETQYF.

This chain connects TRBV27 to TRBJ1-1; D is unresolved. Trimming removed 5 bases from V and 0 bases from J, with 13 bases in between. Germline CDR1 is MNHEY and CDR2 is SMNVEV (reference sequence). The CDR3 consists of 15 residues. In nucleotides, the CDR3 is TGTGCCAGCAGTAAATCAGCGGACTTGAACACTGAAGCTTTCTTT. Translating gives CASSKSADLNTEAFF.

This clonotype turned up a few times. This chain connects TRBV18 to TRBJ1-5; TRBD1 matches at 7 bases. V lost 2 bases to trimming and J lost 4 bases; unmatched junction nucleotides: 8. The CDR3 loop spans 16 amino acids. Germline-derived CDR1 and CDR2 are KGHSH and LQKENI. CDR3 nucleotide sequence: TGTGCCAGCTCACCAATGGCGGGGACAGAGAATCAGCCCCAGCATTTT. Translation gives CASSPMAGTENQPQHF.

This clonotype was recorded a few times. V gene TRBV15 combines with J gene TRBJ1-2; no firm D call. CDR3 length equals 16 residues. Trimming cost V 5 bases and J 1 base, with 17 bases left between them. The germline V gene encodes CDR1 LNHNV and CDR2 YYDKDF (reference sequence). CDR3 sequence: CATSRNRGRNNYGYTF. DNA for the CDR3: TGTGCCACCAGCCGTAACAGAGGACGTAATAACTATGGCTACACCTTC.

This clonotype was seen once. The chain recombines TRBV6-5 with TRBJ1-1, with D possibly TRBD1 on 6 matching bases. The germline V and J ends were trimmed by 5 bases and 0 bases, with 19 bases remaining between them. CDR1 is MNHEY and CDR2 is SVGAGI in the germline V gene. This CDR3 spans 17 amino acids. CDR3 amino acids: CASSGQRTSSLNTEAFF. As DNA, the CDR3 is TGTGCCAGCAGTGGACAGCGCACTTCATCATTGAACACTGAAGCTTTCTTT.

The V gene is TRBV20-1, the J gene TRBJ1-1, with a tentative D call TRBD1 (6 bases). This CDR3 region has 15 residues. The ends were cut back, 1 base at V and 3 bases at J, with 15 bases in the middle. Germline V gene data show CDR1 as DFQATT and CDR2 as SNEGSKA (reference sequence). The DNA for the CDR3 is TGCAGTGCTAGAGGGAGAACAGGGCACGACACTGAAGCTTTCTTT. Its translation: CSARGRTGHDTEAFF.

Only a few counts were recorded for this clonotype. V gene TRBV24-1 combines with J gene TRBJ2-2; tentative D call: TRBD1 (5 bases). The CDR3 has 12 amino acids. Per germline, CDR1 KGHDR and CDR2 SFDVKD. The ends were cut back, 7 bases at V and 5 bases at J, with 7 bases in the middle. The CDR3 sequence is CATSRATGELFF. CDR3 sequence (DNA): TGTGCCACCAGCAGGGCTACCGGGGAGCTGTTTTTT.

In its sample, this clonotype was seen many times. In DNA form, the CDR3 reads TGTGCCAGCAGTTACCGGACAGGGGGATTCTACGAGCAGTACTTC. Translating gives CASSYRTGGFYEQYF. The gene calls are TRBV6-2 or TRBV6-3 and TRBJ2-7, with 10 bases fitting TRBD1. Germline CDR1 and CDR2: MNHEY and SVGEGT. This CDR3 is built from 15 residues. The ends lost 2 bases at V and 3 bases at J; junction bases unmatched: 4.

The rearrangement uses TRBV5-1 and TRBJ2-2; weak D call: TRBD2 (6 bases). Germline-derived CDR1 and CDR2 are SGHRS and YFSETQ. Trimming pared 6 bases from V and 1 base from J, leaving 22 bases between. CDR3 length equals 18 residues. The DNA for the CDR3 is TGCGCCAGCAAACGGACGGGGGAAGGCCTCATGAACACCGGGGAGCTGTTTTTT. This sequence encodes CASKRTGEGLMNTGELFF.

The chain is built from TRBV29-1 and TRBJ2-2; D is perhaps TRBD2 (5 bases). The CDR3 consists of 13 residues. V was trimmed by 2 bases and J by 8 bases, leaving 12 bases between them. The V gene's germline CDR1 is SQVTM and CDR2 ANQGSEA. CDR3 residues: CSVEWGTGGELFF. The CDR3 bases are TGCAGCGTTGAATGGGGAACGGGGGGGGAGCTGTTTTTT.

This clonotype has just a few counts. The chain carries TRBV6-5 and TRBJ2-5; D assignment may be TRBD1 or TRBD2 (5 bases each). V shed 0 bases and J shed 1 base, with 6 bases lying between them. The CDR3 is 14 amino acids. From germline, CDR1 is MNHEY and CDR2 SVGAGI. Here the CDR3 DNA reads TGTGCCAGCAGTTACTCGGGGACCCAAGAGACCCAGTACTTC. Residues: CASSYSGTQETQYF.

The chain has TRBV19 and TRBJ2-1, with 7 bases matching TRBD2. CDR1 LNHDA and CDR2 SQIVND come from the germline V gene (reference sequence). The V gene end was trimmed by 3 bases and the J gene end by 4 bases; junction bases not matched to a gene: 6. CDR3 length equals 15 residues. Written as DNA, the CDR3 is TGTGCCAGTAGTATGGGGGGGGTGGAGTACAATGAGCAGTTCTTC. Residues: CASSMGGVEYNEQFF.

This clonotype has a count of ten or more. The CDR3 region is CASTEQGAITEAFF. In nucleotides, the CDR3 is TGCGCCAGCACAGAACAGGGGGCGATCACTGAAGCTTTCTTT. The J gene is TRBJ1-1, the V gene TRBV10-2; TRBD1 aligns across 9 bases. CDR3 length: 14 residues. Germline CDR1 and CDR2: WSHSY and SAAADI. V lost 7 bases to trimming and J lost 4 bases; unmatched junction nucleotides: 7.

This clonotype occurred a few times. The chain employs TRBV24-1 and TRBJ2-5, with D uncertain. The germline gives CDR1 KGHDR, CDR2 SFDVKD. V was pared by 4 bases and J by 3 bases, with 11 bases between. This CDR3 has 14 amino acids. This CDR3 reads CATSDHGREETQYF. The CDR3, as DNA: TGTGCCACCAGTGACCATGGACGCGAAGAGACCCAGTACTTC.

The rearrangement uses TRBV5-4 and TRBJ2-3, with 8 bases matching TRBD1. The CDR3 runs to 17 residues. After removal of 5 bases from V and 0 bases from J, the junction contained 11 bases not matched to a gene. The germline V gene encodes CDR1 SGHNT and CDR2 YYREEE (reference sequence). In nucleotides, the CDR3 is TGTGCCAGCAGTCCTAGACTAGGACAGGGTAGCACAGATACGCAGTATTTT. Its protein is CASSPRLGQGSTDTQYF.

This chain links TRBV12-3 or TRBV12-4 with TRBJ2-2, with unresolved D. V lost 6 bases to trimming and J lost 0 bases, with 8 bases between them. The CDR3 runs to 14 residues. The CDR3 nucleotides are TGTGCCAGCAGGGGTACCGCGAACACCGGGGAGCTGTTTTTT. Protein sequence: CASRGTANTGELFF.

This clonotype was observed a few times. The V and J genes are TRBV25-1 and TRBJ2-7; either TRBD1 or TRBD2 may supply D (5 bases each). Germline V gene data show CDR1 as MGHDK and CDR2 as SYGVNS. V lost 1 base, J lost 7 bases, and 14 bases lay in between. This CDR3 is built from 14 residues. CDR3 region: CASSEWGTNQEQYF. CDR3 DNA sequence: TGTGCCAGCAGTGAATGGGGGACCAATCAGGAGCAGTACTTC.

The chain recombines TRBV30 with TRBJ2-7, with 7 bases matching TRBD1. In germline, CDR1 is GTSNPN, CDR2 SVGIG (reference sequence). The CDR3 has 14 residues. Trimming took 4 bases from V and 7 from J; bases not matched to a gene: 13. This CDR3 is CAWTPGTALWEQYF. CDR3 coding DNA: TGTGCCTGGACCCCCGGGACAGCTCTCTGGGAGCAGTACTTC.

V usage is TRBV4-1 and J usage is TRBJ2-7, with 10 nucleotides matching TRBD2. V dropped 4 bases and J dropped 4; count of bases not matched to a gene: 7. Looked up from germline, CDR1 is MGHRA and CDR2 is YSYEKL. This CDR3 spans 15 amino acids. The CDR3 DNA is TGCGCCAGCAGCCGCTCCGGGACTAGCGCTTACGAGCAGTACTTC. It translates to CASSRSGTSAYEQYF.

This clonotype has at least ten counts. The chain joins TRBV6-1 to TRBJ1-1; TRBD1 matches at 9 bases. With 3 bases clipped from V and 9 bases from J, the junction kept 8 bases outside the gene matches. This CDR3 region has 14 residues. Germline V gene data show CDR1 as MNHNS and CDR2 as SASEGT. Written as DNA, the CDR3 is TGTGCCAGCAGTGATTTTCGCGGACAGGGGAAAGCTTTCTTT. Amino acid sequence: CASSDFRGQGKAFF.

This clonotype was seen ten or more times. The J gene is TRBJ2-3, the V gene TRBV18; 7 positions match TRBD1. J was trimmed by 4 bases and V by 6 bases; bases with no gene match: 7. The CDR3 is made up of 14 amino acids. The germline gives CDR1 KGHSH, CDR2 LQKENI. In nucleotides, the CDR3 is TGTGCCAGCTCTCAGACAGGGCGGGCAGATACGCAGTATTTT. Protein product: CASSQTGRADTQYF.

Only a few counts were recorded for this clonotype. The chain joins TRBV6-1 to TRBJ2-5, with D tentatively TRBD1 (5 bases). V lost 7 bases and J 0 bases, leaving 9 bases between the germline ends. Germline V CDR1 and CDR2: MNHNS, SASEGT. CDR3 length: 13 residues. CDR3 protein: CASTPGNQETQYF. As DNA, the CDR3 is TGTGCCAGCACCCCAGGGAACCAAGAGACCCAGTACTTC.

The V call is TRBV7-9, the J call TRBJ2-7; perhaps TRBD2 as D (6 bases). Per germline, CDR1 SEHNR and CDR2 FQNEAQ (reference sequence). The V gene lost 5 bases and the J gene lost 4 bases, with 15 bases spanning the gap. This CDR3 has 14 residues. In nucleotides, the CDR3 is TGTGCCAGCAGCGTTCCGGGGGTTGTATACGAGCAGTACTTC. Translated, it gives CASSVPGVVYEQYF.